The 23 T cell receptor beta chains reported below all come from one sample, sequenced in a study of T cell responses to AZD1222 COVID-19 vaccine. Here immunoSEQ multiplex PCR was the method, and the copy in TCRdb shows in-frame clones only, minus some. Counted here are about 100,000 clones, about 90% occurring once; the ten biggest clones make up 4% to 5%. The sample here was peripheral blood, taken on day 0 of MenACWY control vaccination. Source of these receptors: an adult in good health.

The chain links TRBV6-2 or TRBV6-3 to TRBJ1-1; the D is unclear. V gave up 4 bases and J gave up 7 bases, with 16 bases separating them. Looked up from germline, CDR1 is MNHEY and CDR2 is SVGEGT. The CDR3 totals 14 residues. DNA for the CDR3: TGTGCCAGCAGTTTCTTGCCCGGTCAGATTGAAGCTTTCTTT. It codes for CASSFLPGQIEAFF.

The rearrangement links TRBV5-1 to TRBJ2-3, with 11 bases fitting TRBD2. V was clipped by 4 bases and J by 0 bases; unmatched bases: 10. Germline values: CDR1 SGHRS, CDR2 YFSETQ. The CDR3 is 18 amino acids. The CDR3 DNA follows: TGCGCCAGCAGCCGGGGACTAGCGGTTGGGCCCAGCACAGATACGCAGTATTTT. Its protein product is CASSRGLAVGPSTDTQYF. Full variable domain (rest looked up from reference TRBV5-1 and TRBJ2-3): KAGVTQTPRYLIKTRGQQVTLSCSPISGHRSVSWYQQTPGQGLQFLFEYFSETQRNKGNFPGRFSGRQFSNSRSEMNVSTLELGDSALYLCASSRGLAVGPSTDTQYFGPGTRLTVL.

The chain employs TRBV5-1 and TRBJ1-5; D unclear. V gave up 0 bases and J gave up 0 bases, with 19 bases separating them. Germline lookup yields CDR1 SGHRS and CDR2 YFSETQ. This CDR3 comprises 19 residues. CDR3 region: CASSLGHGSGINSNQPQHF. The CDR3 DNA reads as TGCGCCAGCAGCTTGGGCCACGGTTCAGGCATTAATAGCAATCAGCCCCAGCATTTT.

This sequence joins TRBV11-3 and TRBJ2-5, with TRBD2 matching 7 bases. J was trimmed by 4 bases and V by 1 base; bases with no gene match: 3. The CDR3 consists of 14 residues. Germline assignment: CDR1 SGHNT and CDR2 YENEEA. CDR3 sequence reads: CASSLVAGAETQYF. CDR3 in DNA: TGTGCCAGCAGCTTAGTTGCGGGAGCAGAGACCCAGTACTTC.

The CDR3 is CASSREQGAKNIQYF. CDR3 DNA sequence: TGTGCCAGCAGTAGGGAACAGGGGGCCAAAAACATTCAGTACTTC. The rearrangement uses TRBV6-5 and TRBJ2-4, with 7 bases matching TRBD1. With V trimmed by 5 bases and J by 1 base, 5 bases remained unmatched. CDR3 length equals 15 residues. Germline CDR1 and CDR2: MNHEY and SVGAGI.

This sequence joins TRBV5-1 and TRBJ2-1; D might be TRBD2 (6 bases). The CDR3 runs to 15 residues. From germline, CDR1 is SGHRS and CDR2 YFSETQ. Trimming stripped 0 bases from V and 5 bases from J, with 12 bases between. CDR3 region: CASSLGGRHNNEQFF. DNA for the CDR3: TGCGCCAGCAGCTTGGGGGGGAGGCATAACAATGAGCAGTTCTTC.

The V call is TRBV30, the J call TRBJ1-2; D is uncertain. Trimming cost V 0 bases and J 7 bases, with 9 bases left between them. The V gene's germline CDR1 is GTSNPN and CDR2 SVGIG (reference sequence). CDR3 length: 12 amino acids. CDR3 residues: CAWSVQQAGYTF. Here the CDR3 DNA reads TGTGCCTGGAGTGTACAACAAGCTGGCTACACCTTC.

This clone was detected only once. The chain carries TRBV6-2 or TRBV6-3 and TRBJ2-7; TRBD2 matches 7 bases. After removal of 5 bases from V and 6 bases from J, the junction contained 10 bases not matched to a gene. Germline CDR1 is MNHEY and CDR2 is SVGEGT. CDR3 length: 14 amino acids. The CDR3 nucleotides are TGTGCCAGCAGTAGAGGGCTAGCGGACGGCGAGCAGTACTTC. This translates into CASSRGLADGEQYF.

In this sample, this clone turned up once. In DNA form, the CDR3 reads TGTGCCAGCAGGGGGGTCATGAACACTGAAGCTTTCTTT. Protein sequence: CASRGVMNTEAFF. The V gene is TRBV28, the J gene TRBJ1-1, with a tentative D call TRBD1 (5 bases). Germline assignment: CDR1 MDHEN and CDR2 SYDVKM. V lost 6 bases, J lost 0 bases, and 8 bases lay in between. There are 13 residues in the CDR3.

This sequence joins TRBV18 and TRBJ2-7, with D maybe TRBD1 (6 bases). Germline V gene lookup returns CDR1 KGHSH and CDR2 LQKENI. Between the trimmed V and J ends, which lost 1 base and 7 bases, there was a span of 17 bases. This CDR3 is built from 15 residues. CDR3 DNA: TGTGCCAGCTCACCACTACAGGGCGCTTCCGGGGAGCAGTACTTC. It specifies CASSPLQGASGEQYF.

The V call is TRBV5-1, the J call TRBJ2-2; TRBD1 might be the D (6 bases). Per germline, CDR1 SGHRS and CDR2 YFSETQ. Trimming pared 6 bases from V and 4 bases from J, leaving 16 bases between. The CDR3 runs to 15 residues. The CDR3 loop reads CASTVDRPSTGELFF. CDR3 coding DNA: TGCGCCAGCACAGTAGACAGGCCCTCCACCGGGGAGCTGTTTTTT.

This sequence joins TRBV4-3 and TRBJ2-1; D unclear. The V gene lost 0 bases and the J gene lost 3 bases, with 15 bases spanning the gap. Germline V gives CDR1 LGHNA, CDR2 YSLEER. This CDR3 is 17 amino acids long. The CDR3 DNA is TGCGCCAGCAGCCAAGAAAGGTCGGCAGCCAGCTACAATGAGCAGTTCTTC. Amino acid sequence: CASSQERSAASYNEQFF.

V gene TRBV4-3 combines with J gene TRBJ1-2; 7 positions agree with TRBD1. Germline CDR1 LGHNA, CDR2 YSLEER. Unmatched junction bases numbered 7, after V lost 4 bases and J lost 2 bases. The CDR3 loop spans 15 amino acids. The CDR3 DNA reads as TGCGCCAGCAGCCGAGACTACAGGGGAAACTATGGCTACACCTTC. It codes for CASSRDYRGNYGYTF.

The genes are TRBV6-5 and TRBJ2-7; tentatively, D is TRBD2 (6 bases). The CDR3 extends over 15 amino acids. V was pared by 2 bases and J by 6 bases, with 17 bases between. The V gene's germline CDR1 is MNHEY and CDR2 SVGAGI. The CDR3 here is CASSYQAGPAGEQYF. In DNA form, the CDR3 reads TGTGCCAGCAGTTACCAGGCGGGGCCGGCAGGCGAGCAGTACTTC.

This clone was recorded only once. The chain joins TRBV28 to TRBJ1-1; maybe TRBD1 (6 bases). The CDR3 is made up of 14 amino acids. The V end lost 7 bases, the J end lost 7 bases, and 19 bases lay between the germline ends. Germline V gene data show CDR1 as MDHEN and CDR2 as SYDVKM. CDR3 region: CASNPRGDPLEAFF. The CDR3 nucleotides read TGTGCCAGCAACCCGAGGGGGGATCCCCTTGAAGCTTTCTTT.

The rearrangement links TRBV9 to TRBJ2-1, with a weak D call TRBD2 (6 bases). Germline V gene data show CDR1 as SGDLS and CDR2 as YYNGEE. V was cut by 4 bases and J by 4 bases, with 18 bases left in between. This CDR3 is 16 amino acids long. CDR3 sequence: CASSLDQRAIYNEQFF. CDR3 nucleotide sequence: TGTGCCAGCAGCCTCGACCAGCGGGCAATTTACAATGAGCAGTTCTTC.

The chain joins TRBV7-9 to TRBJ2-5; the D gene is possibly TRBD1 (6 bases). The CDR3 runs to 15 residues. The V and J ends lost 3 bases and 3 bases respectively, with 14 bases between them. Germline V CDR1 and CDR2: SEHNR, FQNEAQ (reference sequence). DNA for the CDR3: TGTGCCAGCAGCTTTTTCCTGACAGGAAAAGAGACCCAGTACTTC. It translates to CASSFFLTGKETQYF.

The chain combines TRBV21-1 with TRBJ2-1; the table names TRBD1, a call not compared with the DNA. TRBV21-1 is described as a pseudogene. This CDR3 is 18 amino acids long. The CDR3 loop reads CASSKDQGPGHLYNEQFF. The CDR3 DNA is TGTGCCAGCAGCAAAGACCAGGGGCCGGGACACCTCTACAATGAGCAGTTCTTC.

The CDR3, as DNA: TGTGCCAGCAGCCGGAGGGACAGCCAAGAGACCCAGTACTTC. Amino acid sequence: CASSRRDSQETQYF. The gene calls are TRBV11-1 and TRBJ2-5; D possibly corresponds to TRBD1 (7 bases). This CDR3 has 14 residues. V was trimmed by 5 bases and J by 1 base, leaving 11 bases between them. CDR1 SGHAT and CDR2 FQDESV come from the germline V gene (reference sequence). Full variable domain (outside the CDR3, taken from reference TRBV11-1 and TRBJ2-5): EAEVAQSPRYKITEKSQAVAFWCDPISGHATLYWYRQILGQGPELLVQFQDESVVDDSQLPKDRFSAERLKGVDSTLKIQPAELGDSAMYLCASSRRDSQETQYFGPGTRLLVL.

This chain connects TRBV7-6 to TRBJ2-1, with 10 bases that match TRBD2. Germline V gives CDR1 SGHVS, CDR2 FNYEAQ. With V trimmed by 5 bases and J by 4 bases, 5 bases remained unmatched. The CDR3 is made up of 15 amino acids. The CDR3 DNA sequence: TGTGCCAGCAGCATAACTAGCGGGGTGTACAATGAGCAGTTCTTC. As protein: CASSITSGVYNEQFF.

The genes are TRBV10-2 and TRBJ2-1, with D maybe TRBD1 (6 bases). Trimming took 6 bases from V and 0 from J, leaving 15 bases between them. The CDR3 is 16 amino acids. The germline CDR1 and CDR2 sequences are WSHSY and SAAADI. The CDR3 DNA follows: TGCGCCAGCAGAGAAGGACAGAGGAGCTCCTACAATGAGCAGTTCTTC. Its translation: CASREGQRSSYNEQFF.

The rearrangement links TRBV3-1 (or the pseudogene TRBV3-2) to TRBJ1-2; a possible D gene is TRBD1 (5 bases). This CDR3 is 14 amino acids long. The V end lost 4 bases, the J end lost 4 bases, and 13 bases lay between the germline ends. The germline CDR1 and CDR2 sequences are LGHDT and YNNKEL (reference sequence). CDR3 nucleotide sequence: TGTGCCAGCAGCCCGCCCAACAGGCCCTATGGCTACACCTTC. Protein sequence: CASSPPNRPYGYTF.

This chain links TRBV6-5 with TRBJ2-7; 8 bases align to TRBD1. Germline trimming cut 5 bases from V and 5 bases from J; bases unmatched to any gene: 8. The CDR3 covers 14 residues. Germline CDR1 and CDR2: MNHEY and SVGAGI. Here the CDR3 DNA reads TGTGCCAGCAGTCCCTTGGACAGGGCCCACGAGCAGTACTTC. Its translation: CASSPLDRAHEQYF.